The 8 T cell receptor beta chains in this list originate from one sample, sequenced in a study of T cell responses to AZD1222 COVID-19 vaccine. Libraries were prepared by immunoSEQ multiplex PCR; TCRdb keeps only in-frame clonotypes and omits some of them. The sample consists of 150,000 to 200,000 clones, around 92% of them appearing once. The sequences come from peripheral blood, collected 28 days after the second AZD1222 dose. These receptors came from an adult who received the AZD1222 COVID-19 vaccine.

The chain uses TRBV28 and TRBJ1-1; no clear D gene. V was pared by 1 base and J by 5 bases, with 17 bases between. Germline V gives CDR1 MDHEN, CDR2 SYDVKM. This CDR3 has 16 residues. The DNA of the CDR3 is TGTGCCAGCAGTTTATCCACCCACGACCCGCGGACTGAAGCTTTCTTT. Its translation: CASSLSTHDPRTEAFF.

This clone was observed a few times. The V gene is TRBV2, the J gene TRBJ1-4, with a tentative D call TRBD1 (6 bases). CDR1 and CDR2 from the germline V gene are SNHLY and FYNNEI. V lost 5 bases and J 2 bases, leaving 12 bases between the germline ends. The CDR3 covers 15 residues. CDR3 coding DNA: TGTGCCAGCAGTACCGGGGGGCTCACTAATGAAAAACTGTTTTTT. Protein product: CASSTGGLTNEKLFF.

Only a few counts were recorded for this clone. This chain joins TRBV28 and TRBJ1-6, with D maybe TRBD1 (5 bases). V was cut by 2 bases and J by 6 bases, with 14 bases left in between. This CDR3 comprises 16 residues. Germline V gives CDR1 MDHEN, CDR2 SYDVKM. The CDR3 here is CASSLRGSGSNSPLHF. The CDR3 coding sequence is TGTGCCAGCAGTTTAAGGGGCTCCGGGTCTAATTCACCCCTCCACTTT.

The CDR3 bases are TGTGCCAGCAGCTTAGAGCTGGGATGGGGCAATCAGCCCCAGCATTTT. Translation gives CASSLELGWGNQPQHF. J is TRBJ1-5 and V is TRBV7-9; no definite D call. Germline lookup yields CDR1 SEHNR and CDR2 FQNEAQ (reference sequence). Trimming stripped 1 base from V and 2 bases from J, with 12 bases between. The CDR3 contains 16 residues.

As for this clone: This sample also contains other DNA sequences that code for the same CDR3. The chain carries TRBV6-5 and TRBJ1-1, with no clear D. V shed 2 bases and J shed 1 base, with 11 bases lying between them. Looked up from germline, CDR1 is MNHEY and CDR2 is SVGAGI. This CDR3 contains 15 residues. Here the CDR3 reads CASSYRPGANTEAFF. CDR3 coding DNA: TGTGCCAGCAGTTACCGCCCTGGCGCGAACACTGAAGCTTTCTTT.

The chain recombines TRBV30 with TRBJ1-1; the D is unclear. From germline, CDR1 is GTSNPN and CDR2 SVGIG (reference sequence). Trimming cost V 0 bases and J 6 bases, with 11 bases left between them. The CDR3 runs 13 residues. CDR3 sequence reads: CAWSVSGMAEAFF. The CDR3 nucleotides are TGTGCCTGGAGTGTATCCGGGATGGCTGAAGCTTTCTTT. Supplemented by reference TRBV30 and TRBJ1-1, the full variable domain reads SQTIHQWPATLVQPVGSPLSLECTVEGTSNPNLYWYRQAAGRGLQLLFYSVGIGQISSEVPQNLSASRPQDRQFILSSKKLLLSDSGFYLCAWSVSGMAEAFFGQGTRLTVV.

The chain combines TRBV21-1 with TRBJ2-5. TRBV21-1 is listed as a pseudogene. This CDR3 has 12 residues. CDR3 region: CAGLGGRETQYF. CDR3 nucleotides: TGTGCCGGCCTTGGGGGAAGAGAGACCCAGTACTTC.

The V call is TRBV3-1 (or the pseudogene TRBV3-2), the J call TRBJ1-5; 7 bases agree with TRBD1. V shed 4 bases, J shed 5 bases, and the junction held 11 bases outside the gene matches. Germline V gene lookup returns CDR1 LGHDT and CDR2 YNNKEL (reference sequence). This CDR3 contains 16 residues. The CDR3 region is CASSPPGGVTDQPQHF. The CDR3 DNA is TGTGCCAGCAGCCCGCCAGGGGGTGTGACAGATCAGCCCCAGCATTTT.